These 9 T cell receptor beta chains originate from one sample sequenced in a study of blood T cell repertoires in COVID-19 (dated by TCRdb to 2020 to 2021). Preparation of the library involved the immunoSEQ multiplex PCR assay. What TCRdb holds here is the immuneACCESS table cut down to in-frame rearrangements. Part of the clones is not present; checked against another copy, under half of the missing clones reflect an unresolved V gene, and the others are unexplained. For this sample there are about 280,000 clones; around 90% appear just once. The ten largest clones take up about 6% of the sample. The source material was PBMCs or T cells enriched from blood (not recorded which). These receptors all stem from a woman in her 40s who had recovered from COVID-19.

This clone showed up just once. The chain uses TRBV11-1 and TRBJ2-2; D is ambiguous. The CDR3 sequence is 13 residues long. Trimming stripped 2 bases from V and 7 bases from J, with 8 bases between. Germline CDR1 reads SGHAT; CDR2 reads FQDESV (reference sequence). The CDR3 nucleotides read TGTGCCAGCAGCTTATTACGAGGCGGGGAGCTGTTTTTT. Protein product: CASSLLRGGELFF.

The genes are TRBV6-5 and TRBJ1-3, with D possibly TRBD1 on 5 matching bases. Per germline, CDR1 MNHEY and CDR2 SVGAGI. Between the trimmed V and J ends, which lost 5 bases and 4 bases, there was a span of 12 bases. The CDR3 has 14 residues. CDR3 sequence reads: CASSRAGKGNTIYF. The DNA for the CDR3 is TGTGCCAGCAGTCGCGCAGGGAAGGGAAACACCATATATTTT.

This chain links TRBV2 with TRBJ2-2; possibly TRBD1 for D (6 bases). Germline V lookup: CDR1 SNHLY, CDR2 FYNNEI. CDR3 length: 14 residues. V dropped 7 bases and J dropped 0 bases, with 9 bases sitting between them. CDR3 sequence: CASKDSANTGELFF. The DNA of the CDR3 is TGTGCCAGCAAGGACAGTGCGAACACCGGGGAGCTGTTTTTT.

This sequence joins TRBV5-8 and TRBJ1-2; 7 bases align to TRBD1. This CDR3 is built from 16 residues. V shed 3 bases and J 3 bases; nucleotides not matched to a gene: 11. Germline V gene sequence: CDR1 SGHTS, CDR2 YDEGEE. The CDR3 nucleotides are TGTGCCAGCAGCTCCGGACGAGGGGGCTCCCACTATGGCTACACCTTC. It yields the protein CASSSGRGGSHYGYTF.

The genes are TRBV6-2 or TRBV6-3 and TRBJ2-2; TRBD2 is a possible D gene (7 bases). Germline V lookup: CDR1 MNHEY, CDR2 SVGEGT. V was trimmed by 2 bases and J by 1 base, leaving 11 bases between them. This CDR3 region has 16 residues. Written as DNA, the CDR3 is TGTGCCAGCAGTTACGGGGAGGGGGGGAACACCGGGGAGCTGTTTTTT. Protein product: CASSYGEGGNTGELFF.

This sequence joins TRBV19 and TRBJ2-1, with TRBD1 identical over 11 bases. The CDR3 runs to 15 residues. With V trimmed by 4 bases and J by 7 bases, 6 bases remained unmatched. CDR1 and CDR2 from the germline V gene are LNHDA and SQIVND (reference sequence). CDR3 in amino acids: CASSTAGTGGNEQFF. For the CDR3, the DNA is TGTGCCAGTAGTACCGCCGGGACAGGGGGGAATGAGCAGTTCTTC.

The chain links TRBV6-5 to TRBJ2-4; 8 bases are shared with TRBD1. CDR1 is MNHEY, CDR2 SVGAGI, per germline. Trimming at V came to 6 bases and at J to 9 bases, leaving 7 bases not matched to a gene. The CDR3 is 13 amino acids. CDR3 coding DNA: TGTGCCAGCAGACCTGACAGGGGTGGCATTCAGTACTTC. It yields the protein CASRPDRGGIQYF.

The chain carries TRBV5-1 and TRBJ2-1, with TRBD2 identical over 7 bases. Trimming cost V 5 bases and J 9 bases; bases outside gene matches: 14. The CDR3 extends over 15 amino acids. CDR1 and CDR2 from the germline V gene are SGHRS and YFSETQ. CDR3 amino acids: CASSRWLAEGSEQFF. CDR3 bases: TGCGCCAGCAGTCGCTGGCTAGCGGAGGGGAGTGAGCAGTTCTTC.

This chain uses TRBV4-3 with TRBJ1-1; 7 nucleotides align to TRBD1. This CDR3 is built from 16 residues. The junction had 8 bases not matched to a gene; V was cut back by 4 bases and J by 0 bases. Germline V gene data show CDR1 as LGHNA and CDR2 as YSLEER. The CDR3: CASSPRGTSMNTEAFF. The CDR3 coding sequence is TGCGCCAGCAGCCCCAGGGGGACAAGCATGAACACTGAAGCTTTCTTT.